The next 22 T cell receptor beta chains were all read from a single sample in a study of control samples from healthy donors and cancer patients (dated by TCRdb to 2019 to 2021). Libraries came from the immunoSEQ multiplex PCR assay. This is the immuneACCESS table as TCRdb keeps it, with only in-frame sequences that have V and J called. A part of the clones is gone; compared with another copy, unresolved V genes explain less than half, and the rest is unexplained. The sample includes under 200,000 clones, with about 93% observed a single time. About 4% of the sample rests with the top ten. Sequencing was done on a sample of blood. Every receptor here comes from a woman aged 55-70 years in good health.

The rearrangement links TRBV6-2 or TRBV6-3 to TRBJ1-2; unclear D gene. Trimming left V 2 bases short and J 0 bases short, with 4 bases between. From germline, CDR1 is MNHEY and CDR2 SVGEGT. The CDR3 totals 13 residues. The CDR3 DNA reads as TGTGCCAGCAGTTACGCCACTAACTATGGCTACACCTTC. Translation: CASSYATNYGYTF.

This clone was seen once. The V and J genes are TRBV30 and TRBJ1-5, with D hard to call. Trimming removed 1 base from V and 3 bases from J, with 7 bases in between. The CDR3 contains 13 residues. Germline lookup yields CDR1 GTSNPN and CDR2 SVGIG (reference sequence). CDR3 in amino acids: CAWSGGINQPQHF. The CDR3 bases are TGTGCCTGGAGTGGCGGTATCAATCAGCCCCAGCATTTT.

The chain links TRBV9 to TRBJ1-1; D unclear. Germline lookup yields CDR1 SGDLS and CDR2 YYNGEE. The CDR3 contains 15 residues. Deletions cut 4 bases from V and 1 base from J, with 14 bases between. CDR3 nucleotide sequence: TGTGCCAGCAGCCCCCGGAGGTGGGGGAACACTGAAGCTTTCTTT. It specifies CASSPRRWGNTEAFF.

The J gene is TRBJ1-1, the V gene TRBV28; no definite D call. CDR3 size: 13 residues. Germline CDR1 MDHEN, CDR2 SYDVKM. The ends were cut back, 7 bases at V and 7 bases at J, with 16 bases in the middle. The CDR3 loop is CASKVSQRSEAFF. In DNA form, the CDR3 reads TGTGCCAGCAAAGTTTCGCAGAGGAGTGAAGCTTTCTTT.

The chain joins TRBV30 to TRBJ2-1, with D possibly TRBD2 on 5 matching bases. CDR3 length: 13 residues. Trimming took 0 bases from V and 9 from J, leaving 12 bases between them. The germline gives CDR1 GTSNPN, CDR2 SVGIG (reference sequence). In DNA, the CDR3 is TGTGCCTGGAGTGTACTATATGAGGGTGAGCAGTTCTTC. It translates to CAWSVLYEGEQFF.

The chain combines TRBV7-9 with TRBJ2-1, with D possibly being TRBD2 (7 bases). Per germline, CDR1 SEHNR and CDR2 FQNEAQ (reference sequence). V lost 5 bases and J 7 bases, leaving 21 bases between the germline ends. CDR3 length equals 16 residues. The CDR3: CASSPHLGGAQNEQFF. CDR3 DNA sequence: TGTGCCAGCAGCCCCCATTTGGGGGGGGCGCAAAATGAGCAGTTCTTC.

The rearrangement uses TRBV9 and TRBJ1-5; D is undetermined. CDR3 length: 15 residues. Germline V gives CDR1 SGDLS, CDR2 YYNGEE. Between the trimmed V and J ends, which lost 4 bases and 2 bases, there was a span of 13 bases. The CDR3 nucleotides read TGTGCCAGCAGCACAATGGGAGGGCGCAATCAGCCCCAGCATTTT. Translated: CASSTMGGRNQPQHF.

The V call is TRBV5-4, the J call TRBJ2-3, with 12 positions matching TRBD2. This CDR3 contains 16 residues. Germline-derived CDR1 and CDR2 are SGHNT and YYREEE (reference sequence). V was pared by 4 bases and J by 2 bases, with 5 bases of the junction left unmatched. CDR3 in DNA: TGTGCCAGCAGCCGAGGACTAGCGGGGTCCACAGATACGCAGTATTTT. Protein product: CASSRGLAGSTDTQYF.

The V gene is TRBV12-3 or TRBV12-4, the J gene TRBJ1-1; TRBD1 is a possible D gene (5 bases). Deletions cut 7 bases from V and 5 bases from J, with 14 bases between. CDR3 length: 13 residues. DNA of the CDR3: TGTGCCAGCACTAATAGCGGGGGTACTGAAGCTTTCTTT. It is translated as CASTNSGGTEAFF.

The chain is built from TRBV9 and TRBJ2-7, with 9 bases that match TRBD2. Germline V gives CDR1 SGDLS, CDR2 YYNGEE. With V trimmed by 4 bases and J by 5 bases, 16 bases remained unmatched. The CDR3 extends over 17 amino acids. CDR3 region: CASSLESGGNPWNEQYF. The DNA of the CDR3 is TGTGCCAGCAGCCTCGAGAGCGGGGGGAACCCCTGGAACGAGCAGTACTTC.

The genes are TRBV23-1 and TRBJ1-6; 7 bases agree with TRBD1. TRBV23-1 is annotated as an ORF whose role is uncertain. J lost 3 bases, V lost 2 bases, and 22 bases had no gene match. CDR3 length equals 22 residues. CDR3 sequence reads: CASSQIRRRGPNPVYYNSPLHF. For the CDR3, the DNA is TGCGCCAGCAGTCAAATCCGTCGAAGGGGGCCCAACCCAGTCTACTATAATTCACCCCTCCACTTT.

The rearrangement uses TRBV5-4 and TRBJ2-5; no clear D gene. CDR1 is SGHNT, CDR2 YYREEE, per germline (reference sequence). V lost 4 bases and J lost 0, with 10 bases in between. The length of the CDR3 is 14 residues. The CDR3 DNA sequence: TGTGCCAGCAGCATCATAGGGTACCAAGAGACCCAGTACTTC. Protein: CASSIIGYQETQYF.

The J gene is TRBJ1-5, the V gene TRBV6-2 or TRBV6-3, with D possibly being TRBD1 (5 bases). CDR3 length: 15 amino acids. V was shortened by 5 bases and J by 11 bases, with 22 bases between the two germline ends. CDR1 is MNHEY and CDR2 is SVGEGT in the germline V gene. CDR3 sequence reads: CASSPPVYFGGSQHF. The DNA for the CDR3 is TGTGCCAGCAGTCCCCCGGTTTACTTCGGGGGGTCCCAGCATTTT.

The gene calls are TRBV28 and TRBJ1-2; no clear D gene. The length of the CDR3 is 14 residues. V was clipped by 2 bases and J by 8 bases, with 15 bases between them. Germline values: CDR1 MDHEN, CDR2 SYDVKM. The DNA of the CDR3 is TGTGCCAGCAGTTTAATGGGGTCAGGTTGGGGCTACACCTTC. It specifies CASSLMGSGWGYTF.

This sequence joins TRBV29-1 and TRBJ2-5; D not resolved. CDR1 is SQVTM, CDR2 ANQGSEA, per germline. Trimming pared 7 bases from V and 5 bases from J, leaving 8 bases between. The length of the CDR3 is 10 residues. The CDR3 region is CSAGRETQYF. The CDR3 region has the DNA TGCAGCGCCGGCCGTGAGACCCAGTACTTC.

The chain carries TRBV27 and TRBJ1-5, with TRBD1 as a possible D gene (6 bases). Germline V lookup: CDR1 MNHEY, CDR2 SMNVEV (reference sequence). The CDR3 contains 14 residues. Trimming removed 7 bases from V and 4 bases from J, with 14 bases in between. CDR3 DNA sequence: TGTGCCAGCAATCAACAGGGACGAAATCAGCCCCAGCATTTT. It translates to CASNQQGRNQPQHF.

The CDR3 reads CASSRRGGLSRELFF. As DNA, the CDR3 is TGTGCCAGCAGCCGACGGGGGGGCCTTTCAAGGGAGCTGTTTTTT. This chain connects TRBV3-1 (or the pseudogene TRBV3-2) to TRBJ2-2; 8 bases line up with TRBD2. CDR1 and CDR2 from the germline V gene are LGHDT and YNNKEL (reference sequence). The CDR3 has 15 amino acids. The V segment lost 4 bases and the J segment 9 bases; nucleotides outside the gene matches: 10.

The rearrangement joins TRBV18 to TRBJ1-1, with a weak D call TRBD1 (6 bases). The CDR3 extends over 16 amino acids. Trimming cost V 6 bases and J 0 bases, with 17 bases left between them. Germline-derived CDR1 and CDR2 are KGHSH and LQKENI. CDR3 nucleotides: TGTGCCAGCTCGTCCGCTGGCAGGGGATTGAACACTGAAGCTTTCTTT. Translating gives CASSSAGRGLNTEAFF.

A single count supports this clone. The chain has TRBV5-8 and TRBJ1-4; D is ambiguous. Trimming stripped 0 bases from V and 2 bases from J, with 5 bases between. The length of the CDR3 is 14 residues. From germline, CDR1 is SGHTS and CDR2 YDEGEE. The CDR3 DNA sequence: TGTGCCAGCAGCTTGGCTGTGACTAATGAAAAACTGTTTTTT. This gives the protein CASSLAVTNEKLFF.

V usage is TRBV6-2 or TRBV6-3 and J usage is TRBJ2-2; a weak D match, TRBD2 (6 bases). Germline values: CDR1 MNHEY, CDR2 SVGEGT. V was clipped by 7 bases and J by 6 bases, with 24 bases between them. CDR3 length equals 17 residues. CDR3 loop: CASIPVRSSVWSGELFF. The CDR3 region has the DNA TGTGCCAGCATCCCAGTAAGGTCTAGCGTGTGGTCCGGGGAGCTGTTTTTT.

The chain joins TRBV7-9 to TRBJ2-5; D might be TRBD1 (6 bases). Germline V gene data show CDR1 as SEHNR and CDR2 as FQNEAQ (reference sequence). Trimming left V 0 bases short and J 4 bases short, with 15 bases between. The CDR3 runs 16 residues. Here the CDR3 reads CASSLATPQGRETQYF. The DNA for the CDR3 is TGTGCCAGCAGCTTAGCTACCCCGCAGGGGCGAGAGACCCAGTACTTC.

The chain has TRBV27 and TRBJ2-3, with 12 bases lining up with TRBD2. V shed 6 bases, J shed 6 bases, and the junction held 7 bases outside the gene matches. CDR1 and CDR2 (germline): MNHEY, SMNVEV (reference sequence). The CDR3 covers 15 residues. In nucleotides, the CDR3 is TGTGCCAGCAGAACCTACCTAGCGGGGGGGGATACGCAGTATTTT. Protein: CASRTYLAGGDTQYF.